This T cell receptor beta chain was documented in a study of blood T cell repertoires in COVID-19. Study-level information: Sources were T cells, B-cell-depleted T cells, or PBMCs; the material itself was cDNA or gDNA.

Clones were read by immunoSEQ multiplex PCR, and TCRdb kept only the in-frame ones, dropping some. The sample includes about 47,000 clones, about four fifths of them seen just once. The germline CDR1 and CDR2 sequences are MNHEY and SMNVEV (reference sequence). The CDR3 extends over 17 amino acids. Between the trimmed V and J ends, which lost 3 bases and 5 bases, there was a span of 23 bases. The V gene is TRBV27, the J gene TRBJ2-7, with a weak D call TRBD1 (7 bases). The source material was peripheral blood. The receptor was isolated from a man in his sixties or seventies with active COVID-19. The CDR3 here is CASSLYPGAGGPHEQYF. The CDR3 nucleotides read TGTGCCAGCAGTTTGTACCCGGGGGCAGGGGGGCCCCACGAGCAGTACTTC.